This T cell receptor (beta chain) is drawn from a study of T cell repertoires in cytomegalovirus infection. The table lists this clonotype with a count of one. The antigen remains unidentified. Using its own MiXCR run on the reads, TCRdb lists one record per CDR3 protein. This table holds more than 400,000 distinct CDR3 sequences, 26% found once. Study-wide results and caveats: HLA-C-restricted CMV-specific TCR beta clonotypes prevailed in the ex vivo response.

The CDR3 extends over 15 amino acids. CDR1 is MDHEN, CDR2 SYDVKM, per germline. The ends were cut back, 2 bases at V and 6 bases at J, with 17 bases in the middle. This rearrangement joins TRBV28 to TRBJ2-7, with D possibly matching TRBD2 (5 bases). This clonotype originated in a human donor in good health (CMV status not recorded). Some clones in this sample may be carry-over from other donors' samples. Sequencing used PBMCs. This chain's CDR3 is CASSLIGGPFLEQYF. For the CDR3, the DNA is TGTGCCAGCAGTTTAATTGGCGGGCCCTTCCTCGAGCAGTACTTC.